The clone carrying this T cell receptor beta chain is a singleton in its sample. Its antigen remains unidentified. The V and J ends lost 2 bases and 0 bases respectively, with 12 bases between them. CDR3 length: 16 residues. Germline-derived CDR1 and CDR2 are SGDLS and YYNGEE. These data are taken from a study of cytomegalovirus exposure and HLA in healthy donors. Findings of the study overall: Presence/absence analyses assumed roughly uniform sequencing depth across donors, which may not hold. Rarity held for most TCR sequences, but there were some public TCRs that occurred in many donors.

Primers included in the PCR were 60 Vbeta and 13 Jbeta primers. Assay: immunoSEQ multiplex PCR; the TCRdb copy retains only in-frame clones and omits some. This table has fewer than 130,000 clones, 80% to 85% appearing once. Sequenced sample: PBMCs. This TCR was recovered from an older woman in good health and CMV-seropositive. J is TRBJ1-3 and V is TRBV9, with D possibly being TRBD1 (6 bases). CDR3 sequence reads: CASSVGQQFSGNTIYF. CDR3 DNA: TGTGCCAGCAGCGTGGGACAACAATTCTCTGGAAACACCATATATTTT.